One and the same sample provided the 27 T cell receptor beta chains below, sequenced in a study of cytomegalovirus exposure and HLA in healthy donors. PCR was performed using 60 Vbeta and 13 Jbeta primers. Sequencing was performed with immunoSEQ multiplex PCR; in TCRdb, only in-frame clones are kept and a portion is missing. Of under 200,000 clones listed, 65% to 90% are singletons. Sequencing was performed on PBMCs. The receptor source for this set is a woman between 25 and 40 years old in good health and CMV-seronegative.

This clone appeared once. V usage is TRBV13 and J usage is TRBJ2-7, with a possible D match to TRBD1 (5 bases). The CDR3 has 13 amino acids. Trimming pared 2 bases from V and 7 bases from J, leaving 12 bases between. The germline gives CDR1 PRHDT, CDR2 FYEKMQ (reference sequence). CDR3 sequence: CASSLTGTREQYF. CDR3 coding DNA: TGTGCCAGCAGCTTAACAGGTACGAGGGAGCAGTACTTC. Based on the CDR3 plus reference TRBV13 and TRBJ2-7, the full variable domain is AAGVIQSPRHLIKEKRETATLKCYPIPRHDTVYWYQQGPGQDPQFLISFYEKMQSDKGSIPDRFSAQQFSDYHSELNMSSLELGDSALYFCASSLTGTREQYFGPGTRLTVT.

The rearrangement links TRBV7-8 to TRBJ2-7; D not certain. The CDR3 runs to 15 residues. V was trimmed by 4 bases and J by 2 bases, leaving 15 bases between them. Germline lookup yields CDR1 SGHVS and CDR2 FQNEAQ. For the CDR3, the DNA is TGTGCCAGCAGCTGGAGAGTAGGCACGACCTACGAGCAGTACTTC. As protein: CASSWRVGTTYEQYF.

This chain connects TRBV29-1 to TRBJ1-5, with D maybe TRBD1 (5 bases). The V gene's germline CDR1 is SQVTM and CDR2 ANQGSEA. Trimming took off 4 bases at V and 3 bases at J, with 13 bases between the two ends. This CDR3 contains 14 residues. The CDR3 DNA reads TGCAGCGTTGTTGTCCAGGGAAACAATCAGCCCCAGCATTTT. It is translated as CSVVVQGNNQPQHF.

The chain has TRBV27 and TRBJ1-5, with a possible D match to TRBD1 (6 bases). Germline lookup yields CDR1 MNHEY and CDR2 SMNVEV (reference sequence). V shed 6 bases and J shed 5 bases, with 14 bases lying between them. The CDR3 covers 14 residues. The CDR3 reads CASRTLSGDQPQHF. In DNA form, the CDR3 reads TGTGCCAGCAGGACCCTTTCAGGGGATCAGCCCCAGCATTTT.

This clone was observed a single time. The chain uses TRBV27 and TRBJ2-1; maybe TRBD2 (5 bases). This CDR3 comprises 15 residues. Germline V CDR1 and CDR2: MNHEY, SMNVEV (reference sequence). Trimming removed 0 bases at V and 3 bases at J, with 9 bases between. The CDR3 region is CASSLSLVIYNEQFF. The CDR3 DNA is TGTGCCAGCAGTTTATCACTAGTTATCTACAATGAGCAGTTCTTC.

As to this clone: The junction differs from germline at one of its ends, possibly a read error. This chain links TRBV27 with TRBJ2-2; 7 bases match TRBD1. From germline, CDR1 is MNHEY and CDR2 SMNVEV (reference sequence). This CDR3 has 14 amino acids. CDR3 region: CASSLTGWAGELLF. DNA of the CDR3: TGTGCCAGCAGTCTGACAGGGTGGGCCGGGGAGCTGCTTTTT.

This clone was observed a handful of times. The chain has TRBV10-2 and TRBJ2-7; a possible D gene is TRBD2 (5 bases). Trimming pared 5 bases from V and 6 bases from J, leaving 11 bases between. Germline CDR1 and CDR2: WSHSY and SAAADI. This CDR3 has 12 residues. The CDR3 loop reads CASSRTVSEQYF. CDR3 bases: TGCGCCAGCAGTCGGACTGTTTCCGAGCAGTACTTC.

The rearrangement links TRBV7-9 to TRBJ2-7, with 9 positions matching TRBD1. The CDR3 loop spans 14 amino acids. Germline V gives CDR1 SEHNR, CDR2 FQNEAQ (reference sequence). Trimming took 5 bases from V and 3 from J; bases not matched to a gene: 5. CDR3 DNA sequence: TGTGCCAGCAGCCCCGGGACAGGGCACTACGAGCAGTACTTC. Encoded protein: CASSPGTGHYEQYF.

The CDR3 region has the DNA TGTGCCAGTAGTATAAGGGACAATAATCAGCCCCAGCATTTT. Protein product: CASSIRDNNQPQHF. The chain joins TRBV19 to TRBJ1-5, with D possibly matching TRBD1 (6 bases). CDR3 length: 14 amino acids. V was shortened by 2 bases and J by 4 bases, with 9 bases between the two germline ends. The germline V gene encodes CDR1 LNHDA and CDR2 SQIVND (reference sequence).

The V call is TRBV2, the J call TRBJ1-1, with a possible D match to TRBD1 (6 bases). This CDR3 spans 13 amino acids. Trimming pared 7 bases from V and 5 bases from J, leaving 14 bases between. The germline V gene encodes CDR1 SNHLY and CDR2 FYNNEI. The CDR3 spells CASKQGRGTEAFF. CDR3 bases: TGTGCCAGCAAGCAGGGAAGGGGGACTGAAGCTTTCTTT.

The chain has TRBV6-1 and TRBJ2-7; no definite D call. Germline loops: CDR1 MNHNS, CDR2 SASEGT. The CDR3 spans 14 residues. Trimming took off 0 bases at V and 4 bases at J, with 10 bases between the two ends. CDR3 sequence (DNA): TGTGCCAGCAGTGAAGCTAGGCGCGGTTACGAGCAGTACTTC. Translating gives CASSEARRGYEQYF.

V and J are TRBV5-1 and TRBJ1-1, with TRBD1 identical over 9 bases. J gave up 7 bases and V 4 bases, and 14 bases lay outside the gene matches. CDR3 size: 16 residues. Per the germline V gene, CDR1 is SGHRS and CDR2 is YFSETQ. The CDR3 here is CASSTGQGLSNGEAFF. The CDR3 nucleotides read TGCGCCAGCAGCACCGGACAGGGGCTGAGCAACGGTGAAGCTTTCTTT.

This chain joins TRBV19 and TRBJ1-2; D uncertain. With 3 bases removed from V and 11 bases from J, the gap between germline ends came to 16 bases. Germline V CDR1 and CDR2: LNHDA, SQIVND (reference sequence). The CDR3 covers 13 residues. CDR3 residues: CASSMEPARGYTF. CDR3 nucleotides: TGTGCCAGTAGTATGGAGCCAGCCCGAGGGTACACCTTC.

This sequence joins TRBV2 and TRBJ1-3; TRBD1 is a possible D gene (6 bases). This CDR3 spans 16 amino acids. Per the germline V gene, CDR1 is SNHLY and CDR2 is FYNNEI. Trimming removed 2 bases at V and 0 bases at J, with 11 bases between. CDR3 sequence (DNA): TGTGCCAGCAGTGAACGGGGGGCGAGCTCTGGAAACACCATATATTTT. Translating gives CASSERGASSGNTIYF.

The CDR3 DNA reads TGCGCCAGCAGTCCTCCCGCTAGCGGGAGATGGAATGAGCAGTTCTTC. Amino acids: CASSPPASGRWNEQFF. J is TRBJ2-1 and V is TRBV4-1; 10 bases agree with TRBD2. The CDR3 extends over 16 amino acids. Germline CDR1 MGHRA, CDR2 YSYEKL. Trimming removed 6 bases from V and 7 bases from J; junction bases left unmatched: 12.

This sequence joins TRBV7-6 and TRBJ2-1, with TRBD2 identical over 8 bases. Germline trimming cut 1 base from V and 10 bases from J; bases unmatched to any gene: 9. Germline V gives CDR1 SGHVS, CDR2 FNYEAQ. The CDR3 contains 15 residues. CDR3 residues: CASSLGLAGVREQFF. Written as DNA, the CDR3 is TGTGCCAGCAGCTTAGGCCTAGCGGGCGTAAGAGAGCAGTTCTTC.

This sequence joins TRBV29-1 and TRBJ2-7; 7 nucleotides match TRBD2. The CDR3 extends over 13 amino acids. Germline V lookup: CDR1 SQVTM, CDR2 ANQGSEA. Germline trimming cut 7 bases from V and 2 bases from J; bases unmatched to any gene: 8. CDR3 sequence (DNA): TGCAGCGCAGCGGGACGAGACACCTACGAGCAGTACTTC. It is translated as CSAAGRDTYEQYF.

This chain links TRBV4-2 with TRBJ2-3, with unresolved D. CDR1 and CDR2 from the germline V gene are LGHNA and YNFKEQ. Trimming pared 1 base from V and 2 bases from J, leaving 13 bases between. The CDR3 sequence is 16 residues long. CDR3: CASSQGASAFTDTQYF. As DNA, the CDR3 is TGTGCCAGCAGCCAAGGAGCAAGCGCGTTCACAGATACGCAGTATTTT.

The rearrangement joins TRBV7-3 to TRBJ2-2, with 7 bases aligning to TRBD1. Germline values: CDR1 SGHTA, CDR2 FQGTGA. The CDR3 contains 13 residues. V lost 5 bases to trimming and J lost 8 bases; unmatched junction nucleotides: 5. For the CDR3, the DNA is TGTGCCAGCAGCACGCACAGGGGTGGGGAGCTGTTTTTT. It yields the protein CASSTHRGGELFF.

The chain has TRBV7-9 and TRBJ2-1, with 10 bases identical to TRBD2. Germline CDR1 and CDR2: SEHNR and FQNEAQ (reference sequence). The V and J ends lost 2 bases and 7 bases, in that order; junction bases with no gene match: 11. The length of the CDR3 is 17 residues. In DNA, the CDR3 is TGTGCCAGCAGCTTATTCAAAGCGGGAGGGTTTATGAATGAGCAGTTCTTC. Encoded protein: CASSLFKAGGFMNEQFF.

The J gene is TRBJ1-2, the V gene TRBV27; 7 positions agree with TRBD1. CDR3 length: 14 residues. V trimming: 7 bases; J trimming: 4 bases; junction bases outside the gene matches: 9. Germline V gives CDR1 MNHEY, CDR2 SMNVEV (reference sequence). The CDR3 nucleotides read TGTGCCAGCACCAGAGTAGGGGGCGGCTATGGCTACACCTTC. Encoded protein: CASTRVGGGYGYTF.

CDR3 residues: CASSLISGTGGGTGELFF. DNA of the CDR3: TGTGCCAGCAGCTTAATATCCGGGACAGGGGGCGGCACCGGGGAGCTGTTTTTT. The gene calls are TRBV11-2 and TRBJ2-2; TRBD1 matches 12 bases. The CDR3 consists of 18 residues. The germline CDR1 and CDR2 sequences are SGHAT and FQNNGV. Trimming removed 2 bases from V and 4 bases from J; junction bases left unmatched: 8. Full variable domain (rest looked up from reference TRBV11-2 and TRBJ2-2): EAGVAQSPRYKIIEKRQSVAFWCNPISGHATLYWYQQILGQGPKLLIQFQNNGVVDDSQLPKDRFSAERLKGVDSTLKIQPAKLEDSAVYLCASSLISGTGGGTGELFFGEGSRLTVL.

The chain employs TRBV6-5 and TRBJ2-2, with D perhaps TRBD1 (6 bases). The V end lost 1 base, the J end lost 2 bases, and 11 bases lay between the germline ends. The CDR3 is made up of 16 amino acids. Germline V CDR1 and CDR2: MNHEY, SVGAGI. CDR3 protein: CASSYWDTLNTGELFF. The CDR3 nucleotides read TGTGCCAGCAGTTACTGGGACACCTTAAACACCGGGGAGCTGTTTTTT.

The V and J genes are TRBV19 and TRBJ2-7, with TRBD2 matching over 7 bases. CDR1 is LNHDA, CDR2 SQIVND, per germline (reference sequence). CDR3 size: 15 residues. Germline trimming cut 9 bases from V and 0 bases from J; bases unmatched to any gene: 11. This CDR3 is CASTPSSGSSYEQYF. DNA for the CDR3: TGTGCCAGCACACCTTCTAGCGGTTCCTCCTACGAGCAGTACTTC.

This clone was observed a single time. This chain joins TRBV2 and TRBJ2-2; D is possibly TRBD2 (6 bases). The germline V and J ends were trimmed by 6 bases and 4 bases, with 12 bases remaining between them. CDR1 and CDR2 from the germline V gene are SNHLY and FYNNEI. CDR3 size: 14 residues. This CDR3 reads CASRKTRGTGELFF. In DNA, the CDR3 is TGTGCCAGCAGGAAGACTAGGGGCACCGGGGAGCTGTTTTTT.

V usage is TRBV9 and J usage is TRBJ2-5, with a possible D match to TRBD2 (7 bases). Trimming cost V 4 bases and J 2 bases, with 18 bases left between them. Looked up from germline, CDR1 is SGDLS and CDR2 is YYNGEE. The CDR3 spans 16 residues. The CDR3 region has the DNA TGTGCCAGCAGCCTCCCTCCGGGGGGCGGACAAGAGACCCAGTACTTC. It codes for CASSLPPGGGQETQYF.

The rearrangement joins TRBV19 to TRBJ2-1; 9 bases align to TRBD2. Per the germline V gene, CDR1 is LNHDA and CDR2 is SQIVND (reference sequence). J lost 10 bases, V lost 3 bases, and 10 bases had no gene match. This CDR3 is 15 amino acids long. This CDR3 is CASSMRLAGLVEQFF. Written as DNA, the CDR3 is TGTGCCAGTAGTATGAGGCTAGCGGGACTCGTCGAGCAGTTCTTC.